Listed here are 2 T cell receptor beta chains from one sample, sequenced in a study of T cells in Graves' hyperthyroidism and ophthalmopathy. Authors of the study amplified TCR beta CDR3 regions from RNA transcripts. Researchers ran a first-round RT-PCR on the TCR CDR3 using the HTBI primer set. Using its own MiXCR run on the multiplex PCR reads, TCRdb lists one record per CDR3 protein. Of about 410,000 distinct CDR3 sequences listed, around 15% are singletons. The sample comprised blood. The receptors were gathered from a man aged 18 to 29 with Graves' ophthalmopathy.

The rearrangement uses TRBV25-1 and TRBJ1-5, with a tentative D call TRBD1 (5 bases). Trimming removed 8 bases from V and 7 bases from J, with 18 bases in between. The CDR3 length is 14 residues. Germline CDR1 is MGHDK and CDR2 is SYGVNS. In DNA, the CDR3 is TGTGCCAGCCAATCCGACGGCTACAGGCAGCCCCAGCATTTT. This gives the protein CASQSDGYRQPQHF.

The CDR3 sequence: CASSSERGSGTEAFF. CDR3 nucleotide sequence: TGTGCCAGCAGCTCCGAAAGGGGTTCGGGCACTGAAGCTTTCTTT. The J gene is TRBJ1-1, the V gene TRBV5-6, with D perhaps matching TRBD1 (5 bases). The CDR3 runs 15 residues. CDR1 is SGHDT, CDR2 YYEEEE, per germline. The V gene lost 3 bases and the J gene lost 4 bases, with 16 bases spanning the gap.